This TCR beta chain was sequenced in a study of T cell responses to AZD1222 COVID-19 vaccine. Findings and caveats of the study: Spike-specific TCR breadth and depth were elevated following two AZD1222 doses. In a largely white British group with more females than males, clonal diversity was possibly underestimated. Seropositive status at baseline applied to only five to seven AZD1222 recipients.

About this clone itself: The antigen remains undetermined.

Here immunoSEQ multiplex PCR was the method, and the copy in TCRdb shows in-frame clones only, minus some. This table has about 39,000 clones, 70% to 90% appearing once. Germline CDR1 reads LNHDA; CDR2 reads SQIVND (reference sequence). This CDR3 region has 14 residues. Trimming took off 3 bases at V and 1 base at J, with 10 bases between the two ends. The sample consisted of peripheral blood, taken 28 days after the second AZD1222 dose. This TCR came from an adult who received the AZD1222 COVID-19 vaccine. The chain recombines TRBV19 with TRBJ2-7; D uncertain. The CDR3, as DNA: TGTGCCAGTAGTATGTCAGCCTTTTCCTACGAGCAGTACTTC. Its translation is CASSMSAFSYEQYF.